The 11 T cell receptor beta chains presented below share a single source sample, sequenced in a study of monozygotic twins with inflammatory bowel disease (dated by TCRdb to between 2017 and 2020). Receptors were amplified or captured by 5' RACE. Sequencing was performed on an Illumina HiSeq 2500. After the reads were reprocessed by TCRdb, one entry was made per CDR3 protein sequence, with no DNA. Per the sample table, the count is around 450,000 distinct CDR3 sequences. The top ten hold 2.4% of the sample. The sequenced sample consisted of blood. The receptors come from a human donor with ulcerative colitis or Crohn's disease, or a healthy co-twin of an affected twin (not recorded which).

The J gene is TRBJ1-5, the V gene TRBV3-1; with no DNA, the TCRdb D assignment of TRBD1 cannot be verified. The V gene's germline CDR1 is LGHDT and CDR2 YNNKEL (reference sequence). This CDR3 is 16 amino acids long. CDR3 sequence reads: CASSQDITGVNQPQHF.

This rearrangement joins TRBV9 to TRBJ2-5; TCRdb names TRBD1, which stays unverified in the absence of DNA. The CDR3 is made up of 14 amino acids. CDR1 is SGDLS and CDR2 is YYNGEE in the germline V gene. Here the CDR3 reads CASSVEVQQGTQYF.

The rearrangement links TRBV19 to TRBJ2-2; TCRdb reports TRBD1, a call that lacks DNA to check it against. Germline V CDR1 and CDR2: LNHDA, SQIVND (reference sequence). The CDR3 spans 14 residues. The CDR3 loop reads CASKGQGALGELFF.

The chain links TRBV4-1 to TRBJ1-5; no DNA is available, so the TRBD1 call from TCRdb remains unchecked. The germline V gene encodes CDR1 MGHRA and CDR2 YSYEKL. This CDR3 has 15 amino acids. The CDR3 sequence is CASGRQGVSNQPQHF.

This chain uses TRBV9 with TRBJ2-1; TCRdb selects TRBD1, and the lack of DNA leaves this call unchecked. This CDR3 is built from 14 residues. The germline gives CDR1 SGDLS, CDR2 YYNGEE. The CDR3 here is CASNPGQTYNEQFF. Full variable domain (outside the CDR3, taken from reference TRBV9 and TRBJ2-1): DSGVTQTPKHLITATGQRVTLRCSPRSGDLSVYWYQQSLDQGLQFLIQYYNGEERAKGNILERFSAQQFPDLHSELNLSSLELGDSALYFCASNPGQTYNEQFFGPGTRLTVL.

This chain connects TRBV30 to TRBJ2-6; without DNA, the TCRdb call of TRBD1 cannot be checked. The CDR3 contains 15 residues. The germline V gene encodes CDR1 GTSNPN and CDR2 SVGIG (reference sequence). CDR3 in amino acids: CAWSVRGVGANVLTF.

CDR3 sequence: CATSLPPGGNQPQHF. This chain uses TRBV15 with TRBJ1-5; with no DNA, the TCRdb D assignment of TRBD1 cannot be verified. The length of the CDR3 is 15 residues. The germline V gene has CDR1 LNHNV and CDR2 YYDKDF (reference sequence).

The CDR3 sequence is CASSQDGTGTDQPQHF. The chain links TRBV4-1 to TRBJ1-5; TCRdb gives TRBD1 as the D gene, but with no DNA this cannot be confirmed. CDR3 size: 16 residues. Germline-derived CDR1 and CDR2 are MGHRA and YSYEKL.

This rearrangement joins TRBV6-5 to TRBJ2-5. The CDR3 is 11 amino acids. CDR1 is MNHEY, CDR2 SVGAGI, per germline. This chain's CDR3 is CASSYGETQYF.

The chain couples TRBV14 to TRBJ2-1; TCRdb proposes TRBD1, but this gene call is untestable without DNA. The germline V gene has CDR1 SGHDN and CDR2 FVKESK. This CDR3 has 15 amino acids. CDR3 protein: CASRRQGSGGHFLFF.

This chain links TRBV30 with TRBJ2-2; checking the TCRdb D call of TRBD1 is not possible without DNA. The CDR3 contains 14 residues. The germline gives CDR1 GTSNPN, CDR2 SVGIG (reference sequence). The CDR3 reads CAWSGGGGTGELFF.